These 24 T cell receptor beta chains were sequenced from one sample in a study of T-cell reconstitution after alpha-beta-depleted transplantation in children. Preparing the TCRbeta library involved the use of unique molecular identifiers. TCRdb re-called the PCR reads with MiXCR, one entry per CDR3 protein. The data contain over 150,000 distinct CDR3 sequences, roughly 6.3% of them seen just once; the ten biggest clones take up around 4.4%. The material sequenced was PBMCs, taken before TCRalphabeta/CD19-depleted stem cell transplant. These receptors were collected from a girl under three years old with combined immunodeficiency, due to receive a stem cell transplant.

There are many counts of this clonotype. CDR3 region: CASSVQDRAYEQYF. CDR3 nucleotides: TGTGCCAGCAGCGTACAAGACAGGGCCTACGAGCAGTACTTC. J is TRBJ2-7 and V is TRBV5-8; 7 bases align to TRBD1. V was clipped by 4 bases and J by 2 bases; unmatched bases: 6. Germline V gives CDR1 SGHTS, CDR2 YDEGEE. The CDR3 sequence is 14 residues long. The entire variable domain, with the rest obtained from reference TRBV5-8 and TRBJ2-7, is as follows: EAGVTQSPTHLIKTRGQQATLRCSPISGHTSVYWYQQALGLGLQFLLWYDEGEERNRGNFPPRFSGRQFPNYSSELNVNALELEDSALYLCASSVQDRAYEQYFGPGTRLTVT.

This clonotype was recorded many times. The rearrangement uses TRBV20-1 and TRBJ2-5; possibly TRBD1 or TRBD2 for D (5 bases each). The V end lost 5 bases, the J end lost 5 bases, and 9 bases lay between the germline ends. CDR1 and CDR2 from the germline V gene are DFQATT and SNEGSKA (reference sequence). CDR3 length: 11 amino acids. CDR3 amino acids: CSARGGETQYF. The CDR3 bases are TGCAGTGCTCGTGGGGGTGAGACCCAGTACTTC.

There are many counts of this clonotype. The chain couples TRBV20-1 to TRBJ2-7; D ambiguous. Trimming removed 6 bases at V and 9 bases at J, with 21 bases between. The germline V gene has CDR1 DFQATT and CDR2 SNEGSKA (reference sequence). The CDR3 loop spans 13 amino acids. The chain's CDR3 is CSATNKAPTLQYF. The CDR3 DNA reads TGCAGTGCGACCAATAAAGCGCCTACCCTGCAGTACTTC.

This clonotype appeared many times. The chain recombines TRBV29-1 with TRBJ1-1; D is perhaps TRBD1 (5 bases). From germline, CDR1 is SQVTM and CDR2 ANQGSEA. V dropped 5 bases and J dropped 1 base, with 14 bases sitting between them. There are 14 residues in the CDR3. The CDR3 DNA follows: TGCAGCGTTTGGGGGGGTGGGGCGAACACTGAAGCTTTCTTT. As protein: CSVWGGGANTEAFF.

This clonotype was counted ten times or more. The rearrangement joins TRBV7-8 to TRBJ2-1; 9 nucleotides align to TRBD2. The CDR3 totals 16 residues. Trimming at V came to 0 bases and at J to 4 bases, leaving 4 bases not matched to a gene. Germline CDR1 SGHVS, CDR2 FQNEAQ. The CDR3 DNA is TGTGCCAGCAGCTTAGCGGTAGCGGGGGAATACAATGAGCAGTTCTTC. Protein product: CASSLAVAGEYNEQFF.

At least ten counts were recorded for this clonotype. The V call is TRBV20-1, the J call TRBJ2-1, with 9 bases aligning to TRBD2. CDR1 DFQATT and CDR2 SNEGSKA come from the germline V gene (reference sequence). The CDR3 totals 15 residues. The J segment lost 4 bases and the V segment lost 5 bases, leaving 9 bases of the junction unmatched. The CDR3 region has the DNA TGCAGTGCTCCCATTCTAGCGGGGCGGTACAATGAGCAGTTCTTC. Its protein is CSAPILAGRYNEQFF.

This clonotype was counted a few times. The chain has TRBV20-1 and TRBJ2-1, with 14 positions matching TRBD2. J was trimmed by 2 bases and V by 5 bases; bases with no gene match: 8. The CDR3 sequence is 17 residues long. Germline-derived CDR1 and CDR2 are DFQATT and SNEGSKA (reference sequence). The CDR3 DNA sequence: TGCAGTGCTGCCCTGGGACTAGCGGGAGACCCCTACAATGAGCAGTTCTTC. Its translation: CSAALGLAGDPYNEQFF.

Ten or more counts support this clonotype. The rearrangement links TRBV12-3 or TRBV12-4 to TRBJ2-1; TRBD2 agrees at 10 bases. The CDR3 totals 14 residues. The junction had 4 bases not matched to a gene; V was cut back by 7 bases and J by 4 bases. CDR3 loop: CASTGTSAYNEQFF. For the CDR3, the DNA is TGTGCCAGCACCGGGACTAGCGCGTACAATGAGCAGTTCTTC.

In its sample, this clonotype was seen many times. This rearrangement joins TRBV5-1 to TRBJ1-1, with 7 bases aligning to TRBD1. V gave up 4 bases and J gave up 4 bases; unmatched junction bases: 10. Germline CDR1 SGHRS, CDR2 YFSETQ. CDR3 length: 15 amino acids. CDR3 in DNA: TGCGCCAGCAGCCCGACCTTTAACAGGGGCACTGAAGCTTTCTTT. Translated, it gives CASSPTFNRGTEAFF.

CDR3 DNA sequence: TGCAGTGCTAGAGTTACTCGAGTGGAGTCCGGGACTAGCGGGGGGGCCGGATACAATGAGCAGTTCTTC. Translation gives CSARVTRVESGTSGGAGYNEQFF. The V call is TRBV20-1, the J call TRBJ2-1; 16 bases align to TRBD2. Germline lookup yields CDR1 DFQATT and CDR2 SNEGSKA (reference sequence). The CDR3 covers 23 residues. Trimming cost V 1 base and J 4 bases; bases outside gene matches: 22.

This clonotype has at least ten counts. J is TRBJ1-1 and V is TRBV6-2 or TRBV6-3; a possible D gene is TRBD1 (6 bases). The V end was cut by 4 bases, the J end by 7 bases, with 10 bases between. The CDR3 is 12 residues long. CDR1 is MNHEY, CDR2 SVGEGT, per germline. CDR3 sequence (DNA): TGTGCCAGCAGTTTCGGACAGAATGAAGCTTTCTTT. Its protein is CASSFGQNEAFF.

This clonotype came up many times. The chain has TRBV4-3 and TRBJ1-2; D unresolved. Looked up from germline, CDR1 is LGHNA and CDR2 is YSLEER. The CDR3 runs 15 residues. The V gene lost 0 bases and the J gene lost 8 bases, with 16 bases spanning the gap. The CDR3 is CASSQDLGSVGGYTF. The CDR3 nucleotides read TGCGCCAGCAGCCAAGACTTGGGCTCCGTGGGGGGCTACACCTTC.

This clonotype occurred many times. This chain links TRBV28 with TRBJ1-2; 8 bases line up with TRBD1. The CDR3 contains 12 residues. Germline CDR1 and CDR2: MDHEN and SYDVKM. Germline trimming cut 10 bases from V and 5 bases from J; bases unmatched to any gene: 6. The CDR3 DNA reads TGTGCCACGCTACAGGGGGGGTATGGCTACACCTTC. This sequence encodes CATLQGGYGYTF.

This clonotype was counted at least ten times. The rearrangement uses TRBV12-3 or TRBV12-4 and TRBJ1-1, with 7 bases identical to TRBD1. Trimming removed 2 bases from V and 6 bases from J; junction bases left unmatched: 6. The CDR3 runs 14 residues. CDR3 coding DNA: TGTGCCAGCAGTTTAAAAGGACAGGTCGCTGAAGCTTTCTTT. Translating gives CASSLKGQVAEAFF.

This clonotype was recorded at least ten times. The chain employs TRBV29-1 and TRBJ2-7; possibly TRBD2 for D (6 bases). Trimming took 3 bases from V and 6 from J, leaving 15 bases between them. Per the germline V gene, CDR1 is SQVTM and CDR2 is ANQGSEA. The CDR3 contains 13 residues. The CDR3 here is CSVDTVGSTEQYF. The CDR3 bases are TGCAGCGTTGATACAGTCGGGAGTACCGAGCAGTACTTC.

The sample holds many counts of this clonotype. The rearrangement links TRBV20-1 to TRBJ2-3; unclear D gene. The ends were cut back, 4 bases at V and 2 bases at J, with 10 bases in the middle. The CDR3 length is 13 residues. Germline CDR1 is DFQATT and CDR2 is SNEGSKA (reference sequence). The CDR3 is CSATIRATDTQYF. The CDR3 nucleotides read TGCAGTGCTACGATTAGGGCCACAGATACGCAGTATTTT.

The chain links TRBV20-1 to TRBJ2-5; a weak D match, TRBD2 (6 bases). The CDR3 is made up of 13 amino acids. The V gene's germline CDR1 is DFQATT and CDR2 SNEGSKA (reference sequence). The germline V and J ends were trimmed by 7 bases and 1 base, with 13 bases remaining between them. CDR3 bases: TGCAGTGGGGGGGAAGGAGGCCAAGAGACCCAGTACTTC. As protein: CSGGEGGQETQYF.

This clonotype was observed many times. This rearrangement joins TRBV20-1 to TRBJ2-7, with 10 bases lining up with TRBD2. Germline CDR1 and CDR2: DFQATT and SNEGSKA (reference sequence). The CDR3 is 14 residues long. V trimming: 5 bases; J trimming: 3 bases; junction bases outside the gene matches: 7. The DNA of the CDR3 is TGCAGTGCTCAGAAGCGGGAGGGCCTCTACGAGCAGTACTTC. This sequence encodes CSAQKREGLYEQYF.

This clonotype appeared many times. The chain recombines TRBV12-3 or TRBV12-4 with TRBJ1-2, with D unresolved. V was pared by 2 bases and J by 8 bases, with 3 bases between. The CDR3 covers 10 residues. Written as DNA, the CDR3 is TGTGCCAGCAGTTTACAGGGCTACACCTTC. It encodes CASSLQGYTF.

The rearrangement uses TRBV11-2 and TRBJ2-2; TRBD2 matches at 13 bases. The CDR3 sequence is 20 residues long. Trimming at V came to 5 bases and at J to 3 bases, leaving 15 bases not matched to a gene. Germline assignment: CDR1 SGHAT and CDR2 FQNNGV. CDR3 protein: CASSPLWKLAGGPDTGELFF. CDR3 bases: TGTGCCAGCAGCCCCCTTTGGAAACTAGCGGGAGGGCCGGACACCGGGGAGCTGTTTTTT. The full variable domain, completed using reference TRBV11-2 and TRBJ2-2, is EAGVAQSPRYKIIEKRQSVAFWCNPISGHATLYWYQQILGQGPKLLIQFQNNGVVDDSQLPKDRFSAERLKGVDSTLKIQPAKLEDSAVYLCASSPLWKLAGGPDTGELFFGEGSRLTVL.

The genes are TRBV30 and TRBJ2-7, with D unresolved. The ends were cut back, 0 bases at V and 3 bases at J, with 9 bases in the middle. From germline, CDR1 is GTSNPN and CDR2 SVGIG (reference sequence). The CDR3 runs 13 residues. CDR3 region: CAWSVRLVYEQYF. The DNA for the CDR3 is TGTGCCTGGAGTGTACGTCTGGTCTACGAGCAGTACTTC.

This clonotype was seen ten or more times. This chain links TRBV27 with TRBJ2-1; D might be TRBD2 (5 bases). The CDR3 loop spans 14 amino acids. The V and J ends lost 5 bases and 8 bases respectively, with 16 bases between them. Germline lookup yields CDR1 MNHEY and CDR2 SMNVEV (reference sequence). The CDR3 here is CASSAYTRTYEQFF. CDR3 sequence (DNA): TGTGCCAGCAGTGCCTATACTAGAACTTATGAGCAGTTCTTC.

This clonotype was observed at least ten times. This rearrangement joins TRBV5-5 to TRBJ2-1; D gene unclear. Germline-derived CDR1 and CDR2 are SGHKS and YYEKEE (reference sequence). The CDR3 contains 14 residues. Trimming pared 1 base from V and 2 bases from J, leaving 7 bases between. CDR3 amino acids: CASSLTQAYNEQFF. The CDR3 nucleotides are TGTGCCAGCAGCTTGACCCAGGCCTACAATGAGCAGTTCTTC.

This clonotype was recorded many times. The rearrangement links TRBV6-2 or TRBV6-3 to TRBJ2-7, with 8 bases lining up with TRBD1. The germline gives CDR1 MNHEY, CDR2 SVGEGT. V was clipped by 2 bases and J by 6 bases; unmatched bases: 6. CDR3 length: 14 residues. The CDR3 here is CASSYPTTGAEQYF. The CDR3 bases are TGTGCCAGCAGTTACCCGACGACAGGGGCCGAGCAGTACTTC.